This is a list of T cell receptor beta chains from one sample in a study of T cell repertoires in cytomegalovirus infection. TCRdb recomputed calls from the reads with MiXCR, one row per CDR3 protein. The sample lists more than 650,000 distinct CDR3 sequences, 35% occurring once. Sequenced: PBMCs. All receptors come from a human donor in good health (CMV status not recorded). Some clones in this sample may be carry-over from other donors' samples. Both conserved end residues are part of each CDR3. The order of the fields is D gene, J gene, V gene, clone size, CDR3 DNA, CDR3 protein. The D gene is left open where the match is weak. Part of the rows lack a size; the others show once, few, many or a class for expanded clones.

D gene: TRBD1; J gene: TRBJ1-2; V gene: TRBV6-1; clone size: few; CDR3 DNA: TGTGCCAGCAGTCCCTTCCCGACAGGGGTTACGGGCTACACCTTC; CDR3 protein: CASSPFPTGVTGYTF
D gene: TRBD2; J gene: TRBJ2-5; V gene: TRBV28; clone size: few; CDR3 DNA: TGTGCCAGCAGGGAACTAGCGGACCTGGAAGAGACCCAGTACTTC; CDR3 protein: CASRELADLEETQYF
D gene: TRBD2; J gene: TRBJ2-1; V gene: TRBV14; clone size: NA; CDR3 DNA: TGTGCCAGCAGCACCCGGCTAGCGGGAGAGGGCAATGAGCAGTTCTTC; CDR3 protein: CASSTRLAGEGNEQFF
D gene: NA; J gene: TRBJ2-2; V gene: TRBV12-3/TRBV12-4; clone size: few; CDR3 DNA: TGTGCCAGCAGTCCAAGGAGAGTTAACACCGGGGAGCTGTTTTTT; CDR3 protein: CASSPRRVNTGELFF
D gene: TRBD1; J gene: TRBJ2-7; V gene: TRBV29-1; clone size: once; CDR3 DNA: TGCAGCGTTGTGACAGGGGCAAGAACGGGGGAGCAGTACTTC; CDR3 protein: CSVVTGARTGEQYF
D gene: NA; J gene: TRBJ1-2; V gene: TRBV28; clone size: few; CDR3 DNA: TGTGCCAGCAGTTTTCAGGATCTACGGGGCTATGGCTACACCTTC; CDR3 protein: CASSFQDLRGYGYTF
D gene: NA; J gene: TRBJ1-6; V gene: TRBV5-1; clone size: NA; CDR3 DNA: TGCGCCAGCAGCTCGGTGGCCCGCGGGTTAGGATATAATTCACCCCTCCACTTT; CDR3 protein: CASSSVARGLGYNSPLHF
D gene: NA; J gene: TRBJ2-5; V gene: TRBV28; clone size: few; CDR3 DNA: TGTGCCAGCAGTCCCGGTTCCCGGGGGAGCAGGACCCAGTACTTC; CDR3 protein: CASSPGSRGSRTQYF
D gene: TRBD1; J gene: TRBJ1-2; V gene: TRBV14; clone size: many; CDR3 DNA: TGTGCCAGCAGCCAAGATAGGGGACAGGGATCCGGCTACACCTTC; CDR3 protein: CASSQDRGQGSGYTF
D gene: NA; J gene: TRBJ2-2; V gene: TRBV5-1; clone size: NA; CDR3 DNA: TGCGCCAGCAGCGAGGGCCGGGGACACGGCGGGGAGCTGTTTTTT; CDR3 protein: CASSEGRGHGGELFF
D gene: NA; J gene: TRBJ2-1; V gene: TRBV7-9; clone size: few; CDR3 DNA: TGTGCCAGCAGCCCCCCCTCCGACAACAGGCTATACAATGAGCAGTTCTTC; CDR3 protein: CASSPPSDNRLYNEQFF
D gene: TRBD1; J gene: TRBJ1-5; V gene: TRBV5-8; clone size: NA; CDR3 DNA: TGTGCCAGCAGCTTGGGGACAGGCGAGGTCAATCAGCCCCAGCATTTT; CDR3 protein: CASSLGTGEVNQPQHF
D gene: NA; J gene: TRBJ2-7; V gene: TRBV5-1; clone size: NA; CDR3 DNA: TGCGCCAGCCGCCCGCTGGGGAGACAGGCCGAGCAGTACTTC; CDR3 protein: CASRPLGRQAEQYF
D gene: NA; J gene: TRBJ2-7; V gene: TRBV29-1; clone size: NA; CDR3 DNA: TGCAGCGTTGGGACAGACTCCTACGAGCAGTACTTC; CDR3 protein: CSVGTDSYEQYF
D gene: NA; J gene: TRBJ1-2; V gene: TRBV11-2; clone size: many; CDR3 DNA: TGTGCCAGCAGCTTGGGGCGGGGGTCGGACTATGGCTACACCTTC; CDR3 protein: CASSLGRGSDYGYTF
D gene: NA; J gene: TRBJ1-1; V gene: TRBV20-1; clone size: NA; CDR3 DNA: TGCAGTGCTCGATTACGGGCATACGGCACTGAAGCTTTCTTT; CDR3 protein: CSARLRAYGTEAFF
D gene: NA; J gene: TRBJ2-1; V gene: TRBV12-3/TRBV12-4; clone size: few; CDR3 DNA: TGTGCCAGCAGTCCACAGGGTGACTTC; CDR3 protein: CASSPQGDF
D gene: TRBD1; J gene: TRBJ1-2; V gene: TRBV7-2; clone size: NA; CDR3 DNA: TGTGCCAGCAGCCCAACCGGACAGGCCGCGCGGTATGGCTACACCTTC; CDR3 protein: CASSPTGQAARYGYTF
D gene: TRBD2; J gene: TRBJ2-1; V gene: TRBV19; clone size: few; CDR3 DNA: TGTGCCAGTAACAGAATAGCGGGGGACAATGAGCAGTTCTTC; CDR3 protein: CASNRIAGDNEQFF
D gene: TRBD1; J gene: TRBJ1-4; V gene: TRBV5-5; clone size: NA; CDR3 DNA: TGTGCCAGCAGCCAAAAAGGACAGGGCCAAAAACTGTTTTTT; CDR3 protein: CASSQKGQGQKLFF
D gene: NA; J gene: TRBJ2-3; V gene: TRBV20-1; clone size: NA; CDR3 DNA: TGCAGTGCTAGTGAGGAGGGTATGACGCAGTATTTT; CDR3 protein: CSASEEGMTQYF
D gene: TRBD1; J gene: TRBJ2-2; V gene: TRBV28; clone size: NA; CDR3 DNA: TGTGCCAGCAGTGAAAGGACAGGGGGCGCATCCGGGGAGCTGTTTTTT; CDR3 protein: CASSERTGGASGELFF
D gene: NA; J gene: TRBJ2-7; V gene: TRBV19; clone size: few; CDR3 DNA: TGTGCCAGTAGTTTCGCCCTTTGGGGCGCCTACGAGCAGTACTTC; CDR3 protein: CASSFALWGAYEQYF
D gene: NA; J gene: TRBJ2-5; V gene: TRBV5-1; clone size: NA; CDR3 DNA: TGCGCCAGCAGCTTGCGACTGACGACGCGCAGCCAAGAGACCCAGTACTTC; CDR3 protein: CASSLRLTTRSQETQYF
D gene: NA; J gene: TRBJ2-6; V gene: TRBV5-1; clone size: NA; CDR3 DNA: TGCGCCAGCAGCTTGGATGTCTCTGGGGCCAACGTCCTGACTTTC; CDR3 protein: CASSLDVSGANVLTF
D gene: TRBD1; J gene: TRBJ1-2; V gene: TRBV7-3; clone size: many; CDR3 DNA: TGTGCCAGCACAACAGGGGGCTATGGCTACACCTTC; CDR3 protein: CASTTGGYGYTF
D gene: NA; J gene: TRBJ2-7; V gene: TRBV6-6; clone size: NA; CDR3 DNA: TGTGCCAGCAGCCCCCCCGGGACGAACCCCTACGAGCAGTACTTC; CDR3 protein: CASSPPGTNPYEQYF
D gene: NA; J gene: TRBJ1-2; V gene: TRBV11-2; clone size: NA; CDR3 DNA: TGTGCCAGCAGCCTACTTGATGGCTACACCTTC; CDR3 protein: CASSLLDGYTF
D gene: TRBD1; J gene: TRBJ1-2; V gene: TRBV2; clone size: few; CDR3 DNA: TGTGCCAGCAGACCGACAGGGCCGGACTATGGCTACACCTTC; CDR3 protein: CASRPTGPDYGYTF
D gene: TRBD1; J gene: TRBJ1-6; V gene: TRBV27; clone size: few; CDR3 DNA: TGTGCCAGCAGTGTTGGGACAGGGAATTCACCCCTCCACTTT; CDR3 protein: CASSVGTGNSPLHF
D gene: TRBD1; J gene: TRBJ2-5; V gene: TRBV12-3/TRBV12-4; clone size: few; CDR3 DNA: TGTGCCAGCAGAGGACAGGAGGTTAAGGAGACCCAGTACTTC; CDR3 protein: CASRGQEVKETQYF
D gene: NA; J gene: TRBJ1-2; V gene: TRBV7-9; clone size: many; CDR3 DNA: TGTGCCAGCAGCTTAGCAGGGGTAGGCGGCTACACCTTC; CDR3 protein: CASSLAGVGGYTF
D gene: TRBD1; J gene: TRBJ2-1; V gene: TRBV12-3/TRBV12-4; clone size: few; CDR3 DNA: TGTGCCAGCAGTTCGGGACAGGGGGTTTTCAATGAGCAGTTCTTC; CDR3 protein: CASSSGQGVFNEQFF
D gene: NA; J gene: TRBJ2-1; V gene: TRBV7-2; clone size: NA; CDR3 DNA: TGTTCCAGCAGCCCGCACCAGGGTGAGCAGTTCTTC; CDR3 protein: CSSSPHQGEQFF
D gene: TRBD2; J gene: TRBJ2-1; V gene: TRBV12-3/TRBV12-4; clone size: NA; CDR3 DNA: TGTGCCAGCAGTTCCCAGACTAGCGGGACTGGGGATGAGCAGTTCTTC; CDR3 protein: CASSSQTSGTGDEQFF
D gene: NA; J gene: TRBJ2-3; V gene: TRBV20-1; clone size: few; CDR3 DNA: TGCAGTGCGCGCCACCCTGGGGCCAAACGGGATACGCAGTATTTT; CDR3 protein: CSARHPGAKRDTQYF
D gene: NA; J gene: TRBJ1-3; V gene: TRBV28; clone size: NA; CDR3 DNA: TGTGCCAGCAGTTCCCGTGACAGCTACCTTGGAAACACCATATATTTT; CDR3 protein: CASSSRDSYLGNTIYF
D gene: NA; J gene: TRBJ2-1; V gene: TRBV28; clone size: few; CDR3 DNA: TGTGCCACCAGAGCGCTCTCCTACAATGAGCAGTTCTTC; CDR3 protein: CATRALSYNEQFF
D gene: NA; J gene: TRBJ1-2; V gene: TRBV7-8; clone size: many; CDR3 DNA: TGTGCCAGCAGCTTAGCCGTGGCAGGGCCCTATGGCTACACCTTC; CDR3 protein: CASSLAVAGPYGYTF
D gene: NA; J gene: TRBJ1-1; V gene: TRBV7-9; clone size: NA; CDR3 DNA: TGTGCCAGCAGCTTATATAGCCGACCAGGGGAAGCTTTCTTT; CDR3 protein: CASSLYSRPGEAFF
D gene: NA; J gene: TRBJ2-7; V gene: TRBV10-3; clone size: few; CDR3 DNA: TGTGCCATCAGTCACAGGGAGCGGGGTTACGAGCAGTACTTC; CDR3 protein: CAISHRERGYEQYF
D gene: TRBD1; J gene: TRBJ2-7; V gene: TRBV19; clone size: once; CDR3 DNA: TGTGCCAGTAGGCCCGGGACAGGCCTGACCTACGAGCAGTACTTC; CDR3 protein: CASRPGTGLTYEQYF
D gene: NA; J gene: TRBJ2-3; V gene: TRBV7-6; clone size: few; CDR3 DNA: TGTGCCAGCACGGAGGGAGATACGCAGTATTTT; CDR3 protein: CASTEGDTQYF
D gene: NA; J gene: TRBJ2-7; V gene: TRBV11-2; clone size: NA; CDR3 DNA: TGTGCCAGCAGCTTCGCAGGGATAACCTACGAGCAGTACTTC; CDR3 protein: CASSFAGITYEQYF
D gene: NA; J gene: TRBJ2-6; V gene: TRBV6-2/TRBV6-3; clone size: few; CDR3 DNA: TGTGCCAGCAGGGTTTCGTATGGGGCCAACGTCCTGACTTTC; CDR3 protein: CASRVSYGANVLTF
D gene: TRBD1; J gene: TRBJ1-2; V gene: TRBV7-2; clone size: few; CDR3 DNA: TGTGCCAGCAGCCTTGAGACAGGGATCTATGGCTACACCTTC; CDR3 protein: CASSLETGIYGYTF